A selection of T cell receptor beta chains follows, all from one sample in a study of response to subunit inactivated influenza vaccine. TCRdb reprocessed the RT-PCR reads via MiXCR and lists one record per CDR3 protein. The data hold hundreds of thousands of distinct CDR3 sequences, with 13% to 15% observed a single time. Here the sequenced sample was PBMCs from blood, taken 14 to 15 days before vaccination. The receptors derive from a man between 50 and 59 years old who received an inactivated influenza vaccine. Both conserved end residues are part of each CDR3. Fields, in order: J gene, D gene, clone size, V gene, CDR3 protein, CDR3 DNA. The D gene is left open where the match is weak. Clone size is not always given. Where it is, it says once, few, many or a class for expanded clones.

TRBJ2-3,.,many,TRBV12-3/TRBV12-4,CASSSSMNTQYF,TGTGCCAGCAGTTCGTCTATGAATACGCAGTATTTT
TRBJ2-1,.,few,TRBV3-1,CASSQDLRLSGNEQFF,TGTGCCAGCAGCCAAGACCTGAGGTTATCGGGAAATGAGCAGTTCTTC
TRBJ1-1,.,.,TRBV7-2,CASSSHGRGAEAFF,TGTGCCAGCAGCTCCCATGGGCGGGGGGCTGAAGCTTTCTTT
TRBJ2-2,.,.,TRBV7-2,CASSSTAKNTGELFF,TGTGCCAGCAGCTCGACGGCAAAGAACACCGGGGAGCTGTTTTTT
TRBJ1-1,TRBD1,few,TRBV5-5,CASSHNRGDTEAFF,TGTGCCAGCAGCCACAACAGGGGAGACACTGAAGCTTTCTTT
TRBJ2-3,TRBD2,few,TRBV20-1,CSARDVLAGTDTQYF,TGCAGTGCTAGAGATGTACTAGCGGGAACAGATACGCAGTATTTT
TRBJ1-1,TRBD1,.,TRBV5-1,CASSLAGTGPGGTEAFF,TGCGCCAGCAGCTTGGCTGGGACAGGTCCTGGGGGCACTGAAGCTTTCTTT
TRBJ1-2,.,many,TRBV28,CASSYLLGEGYTF,TGTGCCAGCAGCTACCTGTTGGGGGAGGGCTACACCTTC
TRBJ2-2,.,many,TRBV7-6,CASSLPMGGGPDTGELFF,TGTGCCAGCAGCTTACCCATGGGGGGGGGCCCGGACACCGGGGAGCTGTTTTTT
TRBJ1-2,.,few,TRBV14,CASSQNRVGYTF,TGTGCCAGCAGCCAGAACAGGGTTGGCTACACCTTC
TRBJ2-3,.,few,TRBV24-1,CATSDSGVVTVSTDTQYF,TGTGCCACCAGTGATTCAGGTGTCGTGACAGTTAGCACAGATACGCAGTATTTT
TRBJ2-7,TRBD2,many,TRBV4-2,CASSQDIQAGAYEQYF,TGTGCCAGCAGCCAAGATATACAAGCGGGGGCCTACGAGCAGTACTTC
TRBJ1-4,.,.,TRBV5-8,CASSLVNGATNEKLFF,TGTGCCAGCAGCTTGGTTAATGGGGCAACTAATGAAAAACTGTTTTTT
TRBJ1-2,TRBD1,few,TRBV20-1,CSATPGGRYGYTF,TGCAGTGCTACCCCAGGGGGGAGATATGGCTACACCTTC
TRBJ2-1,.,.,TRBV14,CASSQGYYNEQFF,TGTGCCAGCAGCCAAGGGTACTACAATGAGCAGTTCTTC
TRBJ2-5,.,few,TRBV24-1,CATSGTVQETQYF,TGTGCCACCAGTGGGACGGTCCAAGAGACCCAGTACTTC
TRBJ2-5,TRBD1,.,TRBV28,CASSPAQGVVDTQYF,TGTGCCAGCAGTCCCGCCCAGGGGGTGGTTGATACCCAGTACTTC
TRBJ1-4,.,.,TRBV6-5,CASSYSPDEKLFF,TGTGCCAGCAGTTACTCGCCCGATGAAAAACTGTTTTTT
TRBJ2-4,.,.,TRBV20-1,CSAGPLVQYF,TGCAGTGCTGGGCCCTTGGTTCAGTACTTC
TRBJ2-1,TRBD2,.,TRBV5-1,CASSPTSGGGSNEQFF,TGCGCCAGCAGCCCGACTAGCGGGGGGGGGTCCAATGAGCAGTTCTTC
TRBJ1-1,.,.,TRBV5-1,CASSGGGIAEAFF,TGCGCCAGCAGCGGAGGCGGGATCGCTGAAGCTTTCTTT
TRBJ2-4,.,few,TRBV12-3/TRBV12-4,CASSPGQRGAVYF,TGTGCCAGCAGTCCAGGACAGAGGGGAGCGGTGTACTTC
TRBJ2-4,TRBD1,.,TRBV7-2,CASSSTGGGSKNIQYF,TGTGCCAGCAGCTCGACAGGGGGCGGTTCCAAAAACATTCAGTACTTC
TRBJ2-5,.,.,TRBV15,CATGPPQETQYF,TGTGCCACCGGGCCTCCCCAAGAGACCCAGTACTTC
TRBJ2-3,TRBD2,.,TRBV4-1,CASSPGLAGGPSTDTQYF,TGCGCCAGCAGCCCGGGACTAGCGGGGGGGCCTAGCACAGATACGCAGTATTTT
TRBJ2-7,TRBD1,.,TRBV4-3,CASSQDRGREQYF,TGCGCCAGCAGCCAGGACAGGGGGCGGGAGCAGTACTTC